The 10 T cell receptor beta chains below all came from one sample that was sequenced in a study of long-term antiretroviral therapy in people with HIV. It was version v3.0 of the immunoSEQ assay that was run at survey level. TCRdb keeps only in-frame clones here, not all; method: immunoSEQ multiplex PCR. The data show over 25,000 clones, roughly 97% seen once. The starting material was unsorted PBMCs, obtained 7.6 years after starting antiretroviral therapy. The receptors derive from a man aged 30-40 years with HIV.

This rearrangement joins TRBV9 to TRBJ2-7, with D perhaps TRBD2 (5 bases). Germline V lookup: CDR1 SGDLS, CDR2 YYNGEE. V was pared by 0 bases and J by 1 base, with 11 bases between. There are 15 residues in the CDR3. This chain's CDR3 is CASSVGGTGSYEQYF. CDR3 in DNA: TGTGCCAGCAGCGTAGGGGGTACGGGATCCTACGAGCAGTACTTC.

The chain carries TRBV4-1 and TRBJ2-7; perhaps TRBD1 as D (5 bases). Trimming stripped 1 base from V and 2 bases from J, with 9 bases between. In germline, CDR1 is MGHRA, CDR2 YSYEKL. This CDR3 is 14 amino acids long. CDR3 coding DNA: TGCGCCAGCAGCCAAGGGCAGGGTGCCTACGAGCAGTACTTC. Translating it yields CASSQGQGAYEQYF.

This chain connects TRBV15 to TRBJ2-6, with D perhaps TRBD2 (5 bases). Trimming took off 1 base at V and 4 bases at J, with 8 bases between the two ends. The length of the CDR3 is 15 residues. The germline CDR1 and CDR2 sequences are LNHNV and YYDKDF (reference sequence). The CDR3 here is CATSRGTSGANVLTF. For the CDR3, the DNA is TGTGCCACCAGCAGAGGGACTTCGGGGGCCAACGTCCTGACTTTC. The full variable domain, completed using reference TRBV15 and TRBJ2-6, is DAMVIQNPRYQVTQFGKPVTLSCSQTLNHNVMYWYQQKSSQAPKLLFHYYDKDFNNEADTPDNFQSRRPNTSFCFLDIRSPGLGDTAMYLCATSRGTSGANVLTFGAGSRLTVL.

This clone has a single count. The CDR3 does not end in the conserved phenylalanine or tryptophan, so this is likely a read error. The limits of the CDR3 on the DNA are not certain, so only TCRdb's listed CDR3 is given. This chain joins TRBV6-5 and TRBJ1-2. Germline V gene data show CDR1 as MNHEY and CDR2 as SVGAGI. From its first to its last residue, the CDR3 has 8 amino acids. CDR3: CASSYLIK.

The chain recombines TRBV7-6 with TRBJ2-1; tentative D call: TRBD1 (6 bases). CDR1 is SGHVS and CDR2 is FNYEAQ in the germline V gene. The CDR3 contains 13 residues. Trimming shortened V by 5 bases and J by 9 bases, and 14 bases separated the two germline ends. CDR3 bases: TGTGCCAGCAGCGTCGGGACACGAACTGAGCAGTTCTTC. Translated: CASSVGTRTEQFF.

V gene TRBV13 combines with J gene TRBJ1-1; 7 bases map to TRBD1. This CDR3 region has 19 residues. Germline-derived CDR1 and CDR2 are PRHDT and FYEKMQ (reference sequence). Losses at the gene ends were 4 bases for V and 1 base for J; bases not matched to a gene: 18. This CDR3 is CASSYRMDRWGGTNTEAFF. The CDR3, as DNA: TGTGCCAGCAGCTACCGTATGGACAGGTGGGGAGGAACGAACACTGAAGCTTTCTTT.

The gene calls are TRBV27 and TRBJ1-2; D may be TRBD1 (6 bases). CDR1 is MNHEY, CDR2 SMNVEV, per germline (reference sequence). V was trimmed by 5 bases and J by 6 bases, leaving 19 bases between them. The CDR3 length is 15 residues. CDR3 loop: CASSLKQGGKNGYTF. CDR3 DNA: TGTGCCAGCAGTCTGAAACAGGGAGGTAAAAATGGCTACACCTTC.

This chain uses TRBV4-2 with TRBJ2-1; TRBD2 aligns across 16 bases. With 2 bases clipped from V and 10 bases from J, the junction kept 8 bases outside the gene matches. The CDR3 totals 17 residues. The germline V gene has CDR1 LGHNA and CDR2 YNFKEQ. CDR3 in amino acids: CASSQPGLAGGQGEQFF. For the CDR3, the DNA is TGTGCCAGCAGCCAACCGGGACTAGCGGGGGGGCAGGGGGAGCAGTTCTTC.

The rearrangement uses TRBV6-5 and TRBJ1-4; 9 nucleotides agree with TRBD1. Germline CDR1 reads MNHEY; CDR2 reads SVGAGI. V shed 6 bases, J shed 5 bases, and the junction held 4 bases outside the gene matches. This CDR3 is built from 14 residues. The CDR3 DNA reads TGTGCCAGCAGCCGCGGACAGGGGAATGAAAAACTGTTTTTT. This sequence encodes CASSRGQGNEKLFF.

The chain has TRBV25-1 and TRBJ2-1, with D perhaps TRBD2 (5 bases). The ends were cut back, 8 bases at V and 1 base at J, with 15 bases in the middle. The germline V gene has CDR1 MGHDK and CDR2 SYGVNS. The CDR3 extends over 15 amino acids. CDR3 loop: CASASPGVSYNEQFF. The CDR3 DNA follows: TGTGCCAGCGCGTCCCCCGGGGTATCCTACAATGAGCAGTTCTTC.